The clone carrying this TCR beta chain was detected many times. MiXCR, run by TCRdb on the RT-PCR reads, gives a single entry per CDR3 protein. The top ten clones hold about 3.6% of a sample with 550,000 to 750,000 distinct CDR3 sequences, 13% to 15% of them seen once. The germline V gene encodes CDR1 SQVTM and CDR2 ANQGSEA. V was shortened by 6 bases and J by 4 bases, with 18 bases between the two germline ends. This CDR3 is built from 14 residues. The clonotype originates from a female donor in good health, serving as a healthy control. What was sequenced was memory CD4+ T cells from blood. V and J are TRBV29-1 and TRBJ1-2; possibly TRBD1 for D (6 bases). The CDR3 loop reads CSVGGTGIGYGYTF. CDR3 DNA sequence: TGCAGCGTGGGAGGTACAGGGATTGGCTATGGCTACACCTTC.